The entry below gives a single TCR beta chain sequence along with its context. What it binds is not known. The sample belongs to a study of T cell responses to AZD1222 COVID-19 vaccine. Germline V CDR1 and CDR2: GTSNPN, SVGIG (reference sequence). With V trimmed by 2 bases and J by 8 bases, 8 bases remained unmatched. The CDR3 consists of 14 residues. Overall study findings and caveats: Repertoires were collected only later (after the peak T cell response had occurred).

TCRdb's table, derived via immunoSEQ multiplex PCR, lists solely in-frame clones and lacks some. The sample yields over 150,000 clones, 90% seen once. This chain joins TRBV30 and TRBJ1-4; 7 bases are a match to TRBD1. Sequencing used peripheral blood, obtained on day 0 of AZD1222 vaccination. The TCR was taken from an adult in good health. CDR3 nucleotide sequence: TGTGCCTGGAGTCCCAAGGGGGCTGCGGAAAAACTGTTTTTT. It codes for CAWSPKGAAEKLFF.